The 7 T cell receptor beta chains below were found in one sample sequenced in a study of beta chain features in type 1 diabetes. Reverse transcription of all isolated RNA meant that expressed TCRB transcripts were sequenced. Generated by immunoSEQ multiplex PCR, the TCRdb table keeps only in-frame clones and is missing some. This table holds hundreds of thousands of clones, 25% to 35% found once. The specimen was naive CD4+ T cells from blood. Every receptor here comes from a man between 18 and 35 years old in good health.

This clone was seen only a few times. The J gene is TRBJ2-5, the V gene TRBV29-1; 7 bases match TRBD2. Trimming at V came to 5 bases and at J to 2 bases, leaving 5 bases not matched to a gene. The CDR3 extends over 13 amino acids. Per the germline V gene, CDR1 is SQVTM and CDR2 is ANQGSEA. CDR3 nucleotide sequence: TGCAGCGTTCTTCTAGCGGAACAAGAGACCCAGTACTTC. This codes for CSVLLAEQETQYF.

The CDR3 nucleotides are TGCAGCGTTGAAGGTTATCGGGACTATGGCTACACCTTC. Translated: CSVEGYRDYGYTF. The chain uses TRBV29-1 and TRBJ1-2; D gene unclear. This CDR3 is 13 amino acids long. Germline values: CDR1 SQVTM, CDR2 ANQGSEA. The V and J ends lost 1 base and 3 bases respectively, with 9 bases between them.

The CDR3 reads CASSRAGGPETQYF. In DNA form, the CDR3 reads TGTGCCAGCAGCAGAGCGGGAGGGCCGGAGACCCAGTACTTC. This rearrangement joins TRBV7-9 to TRBJ2-5, with 10 bases matching TRBD2. Germline trimming cut 5 bases from V and 5 bases from J; bases unmatched to any gene: 5. CDR3 length: 14 residues. Germline loops: CDR1 SEHNR, CDR2 FQNEAQ (reference sequence).

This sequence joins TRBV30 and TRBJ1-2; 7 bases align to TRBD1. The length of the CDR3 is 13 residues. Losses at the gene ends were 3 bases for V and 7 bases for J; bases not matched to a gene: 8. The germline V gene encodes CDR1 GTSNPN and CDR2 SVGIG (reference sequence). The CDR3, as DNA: TGTGCCTGGAGGCAGACAGGGTTGGCTGGCTACACCTTC. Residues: CAWRQTGLAGYTF.

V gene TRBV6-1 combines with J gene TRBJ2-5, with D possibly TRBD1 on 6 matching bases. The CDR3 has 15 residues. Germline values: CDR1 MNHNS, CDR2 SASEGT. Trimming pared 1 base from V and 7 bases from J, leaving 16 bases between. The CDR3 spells CASSEEPKGVGTQYF. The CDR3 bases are TGTGCCAGCAGTGAAGAGCCTAAGGGGGTAGGGACCCAGTACTTC.

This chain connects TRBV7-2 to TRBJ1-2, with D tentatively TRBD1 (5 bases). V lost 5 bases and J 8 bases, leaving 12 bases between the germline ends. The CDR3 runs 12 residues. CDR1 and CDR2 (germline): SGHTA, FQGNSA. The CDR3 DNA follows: TGTGCCAGCAGCATACAAGGGGTCGGCTACACCTTC. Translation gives CASSIQGVGYTF.

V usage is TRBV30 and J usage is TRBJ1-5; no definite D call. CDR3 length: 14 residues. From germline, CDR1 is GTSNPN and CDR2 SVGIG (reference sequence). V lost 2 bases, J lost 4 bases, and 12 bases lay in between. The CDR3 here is CAWSTGPPNQPQHF. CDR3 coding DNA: TGTGCCTGGAGTACGGGTCCCCCTAATCAGCCCCAGCATTTT.